A single sample is the source of the 9 T cell receptor beta chains below, sequenced in a study of blood T cells in healthy people across ages. A sample-barcoded 5' primer and a J-beta primer mix were used in a second PCR of about 7 to 11 cycles. TCRdb ran MiXCR on the 5' RACE reads and lists one entry per CDR3 protein. In the table there are some 790,000 distinct CDR3 sequences, under 30% of which are singletons. The sequencing sample was made of blood. Source of these receptors: a woman of 80 years or more in good health.

The V call is TRBV5-1, the J call TRBJ2-1; a weak D match, TRBD1 (6 bases). Germline CDR1 and CDR2: SGHRS and YFSETQ. Trimming removed 0 bases from V and 3 bases from J, with 13 bases in between. CDR3 length: 16 amino acids. The CDR3 sequence is CASSLARDRSYNEQFF. The CDR3 DNA sequence: TGCGCCAGCAGCTTGGCCCGAGACAGGAGCTACAATGAGCAGTTCTTC.

As regards this clonotype: The CDR3 does not close with the conserved phenylalanine or tryptophan, likely indicating a read error. V gene TRBV7-9 combines with J gene TRBJ2-1; D call uncertain. V lost 3 bases to trimming and J lost 0 bases, with 6 bases between them. Germline CDR1 and CDR2: SEHNR and FQNEAQ (reference sequence). The CDR3 has 14 amino acids. CDR3 in amino acids: CASSLSTSYNEQFC. The DNA for the CDR3 is TGTGCCAGCAGCTTGTCGACCTCCTACAATGAGCAGTTCTGC.

This clonotype was seen repeatedly, ten times or more. The junction departs from germline at one end; a sequencing error may be responsible. The chain uses TRBV12-3 or TRBV12-4 and TRBJ2-3; a weak D match, TRBD1 (5 bases). The CDR3 length is 13 residues. The CDR3, as DNA: TGTGCCAGCAGTTTAGGGGGCACAGATGCGCAGTATTTT. Translated: CASSLGGTDAQYF.

This clonotype was seen at least ten times. The V call is TRBV20-1, the J call TRBJ1-6, with 8 bases identical to TRBD1. V lost 5 bases, J lost 6 bases, and 3 bases stayed unmatched. The CDR3 loop spans 13 amino acids. From germline, CDR1 is DFQATT and CDR2 SNEGSKA (reference sequence). CDR3 residues: CSADTGGNSPLHF. CDR3 DNA sequence: TGCAGTGCTGATACAGGGGGTAATTCACCCCTCCACTTT.

Regarding this clonotype: One end of the junction does not line up with germline, which may come from a read error. The rearrangement joins TRBV12-3 or TRBV12-4 to TRBJ2-3; TRBD2 agrees at 15 bases. This CDR3 has 19 amino acids. The CDR3, as DNA: TGTGCCAGCAGTCTAGCCGGGACTAGCGGGGGGACATGCGCAGATACGCAATATTTT. Its translation is CASSLAGTSGGTCADTQYF.

This clonotype was seen repeatedly, ten times or more. The genes are TRBV10-3 and TRBJ1-2; D is unresolved. Germline-derived CDR1 and CDR2 are ENHRY and SYGVKD. This CDR3 has 17 amino acids. V was cut by 4 bases and J by 1 base, with 19 bases left in between. CDR3 nucleotides: TGTGCCATCAGTGCATCCCTCGGGCAGCTGCTTAACTATGGCTACACCTTC. Amino acids: CAISASLGQLLNYGYTF.

This clonotype was seen ten or more times. V gene TRBV6-5 combines with J gene TRBJ2-5; D is unresolved. The CDR3 contains 14 residues. Per the germline V gene, CDR1 is MNHEY and CDR2 is SVGAGI. V was shortened by 0 bases and J by 7 bases, with 12 bases between the two germline ends. CDR3 nucleotide sequence: TGTGCCAGCAGTTACTCGGCAGGCGTGGGGACCCAGTACTTC. The encoded protein is CASSYSAGVGTQYF.

The chain carries TRBV2 and TRBJ2-1; unclear D gene. Germline V gene data show CDR1 as SNHLY and CDR2 as FYNNEI. V lost 3 bases and J 3 bases, leaving 9 bases between the germline ends. This CDR3 comprises 14 residues. CDR3 loop: CASSEKGGYNEQFF. DNA of the CDR3: TGTGCCAGCAGTGAGAAGGGCGGCTACAATGAGCAGTTCTTC.

This clonotype came up many times. The J gene is TRBJ1-5, the V gene TRBV21-1. TRBV21-1 has pseudogene status. The CDR3 length is 18 residues. The CDR3 loop reads CASSKAGPWGYSNQPQHF. CDR3 nucleotides: TGTGCCAGCAGCAAAGCGGGGCCTTGGGGTTATAGCAATCAGCCCCAGCATTTT.